This T cell receptor (beta chain) was profiled in a study of T cell responses to AZD1222 COVID-19 vaccine. Study in general: Second-dose intervals near 4 or 12 weeks were combined. Study-wide points: In a largely white British group with more females than males, clonal diversity was possibly underestimated. Researchers took repertoire samples only after the peak T cell response had come.

On this clone itself: What it binds is not known.

Method: immunoSEQ multiplex PCR; TCRdb's copy keeps in-frame clones and lacks some. This table holds fewer than 200,000 clones, just under 95% found once. The origin of this receptor is an adult in good health. The starting material was peripheral blood, obtained on day 0 of AZD1222 vaccination.

CDR3 in DNA: TGCGCCAGCAGCTTGGGGGTGACTAGCGGGAACCAAGAGACCCAGTACTTC. Translated: CASSLGVTSGNQETQYF. The genes are TRBV5-1 and TRBJ2-5; 11 bases line up with TRBD2. This CDR3 spans 17 amino acids. Germline V gives CDR1 SGHRS, CDR2 YFSETQ. The J segment lost 0 bases and the V segment lost 0 bases, leaving 4 bases of the junction unmatched. Full variable domain (missing parts from reference TRBV5-1 and TRBJ2-5): KAGVTQTPRYLIKTRGQQVTLSCSPISGHRSVSWYQQTPGQGLQFLFEYFSETQRNKGNFPGRFSGRQFSNSRSEMNVSTLELGDSALYLCASSLGVTSGNQETQYFGPGTRLLVL.